The rows below give T cell receptor beta chains drawn from one sample of a study of T cell repertoires in cytomegalovirus infection. Their antigens are not known. MiXCR, applied by TCRdb to the reads, yields one record per CDR3 protein. Of fewer than 1,000,000 distinct CDR3 sequences in the sample, roughly 31% are singletons; the top ten hold about an eighth. The sequenced sample was cultured CD8+ T cells from PBMCs, obtained from culture after CMV antigen stimulation. The receptor set was obtained from a human donor in good health (CMV status not recorded). Some clones in this sample may be carry-over from other donors' samples. Each CDR3 is given with its conserved first and last residue. The D gene is left open where the match is weak. The size of a clone is reported for some rows only, either as once, few or many, or as a class for expanded clones.

j_call v_call d_call clone_size cdr3_aa cdr3_nt
TRBJ1-2 TRBV7-9 - many CSGGVVKYVDGYTF TGCTCTGGGGGGGTCGTTAAGTATGTCGATGGCTACACCTTC
TRBJ1-1 TRBV12-3/TRBV12-4 - - CASSWAVGTEAFF TGTGCCAGCAGTTGGGCCGTGGGAACTGAAGCTTTCTTT
TRBJ1-5 TRBV4-1 - few CASSQDFVNQPQHF TGCGCCAGCAGCCAAGATTTTGTCAATCAGCCCCAGCATTTT
TRBJ1-1 TRBV20-1 - - CSASQRAMNTEAFF TGCAGTGCTAGCCAACGGGCCATGAACACTGAAGCTTTCTTT
TRBJ2-5 TRBV7-9 TRBD1 - CASSSRTDRGQGQYF TGTGCCAGCAGCTCTCGAACAGACAGGGGCCAGGGCCAGTACTTC
TRBJ2-4 TRBV6-8 - - CASSYLDPLDNIQYF TGTGCCAGCAGTTATCTAGACCCTCTAGACAACATTCAGTACTTC
TRBJ1-1 TRBV4-1 - many CASSQDSGENTEAFF TGCGCCAGCAGCCAAGACTCAGGGGAGAACACTGAAGCTTTCTTT
TRBJ2-5 TRBV6-5 - few CASSYSAVQETQYF TGTGCCAGCAGTTACTCAGCGGTCCAAGAGACCCAGTACTTC
TRBJ1-5 TRBV4-1 - many CASSQEGQSNQPQHF TGTGCCAGCAGCCAAGAGGGGCAGAGCAATCAGCCCCAGCATTTT
TRBJ2-3 TRBV6-6 - - CASSLASSTDTQYF TGTGCCAGCAGTCTAGCGTCTAGCACAGATACGCAGTATTTT
TRBJ1-5 TRBV7-8 - many CASSLEGAPNQPQHF TGTGCCAGCAGCTTAGAAGGGGCCCCCAATCAGCCCCAGCATTTT
TRBJ2-3 TRBV9 - - CASSVGVSNGF TGTGCCAGCAGCGTAGGTGTCTCCAACGGTTTT
TRBJ1-2 TRBV29-1 TRBD1 few CSVIGQGNGYTF TGCAGCGTCATCGGACAGGGGAATGGCTACACCTTC
TRBJ1-2 TRBV7-8 - many CASSLLGDGYTF TGTGCCAGCAGCTTACTAGGGGATGGCTACACCTTC
TRBJ1-5 TRBV5-4 TRBD1 - CASSRGQGSQPQHF TGTGCCAGCAGCAGGGGACAGGGGAGTCAGCCCCAGCATTTT
TRBJ2-5 TRBV12-3/TRBV12-4 - - CASSLGSLETQYF TGTGCCAGCAGTTTAGGGTCCTTAGAGACCCAGTACTTC
TRBJ1-4 TRBV7-6 - many CASSLDFSTNEKLFF TGTGCCAGCAGCTTAGATTTCTCAACTAATGAAAAACTGTTTTTT
TRBJ2-7 TRBV7-8 - many CASSGRVASYEQYF TGTGCCAGCAGCGGCAGGGTGGCCTCCTACGAGCAGTACTTC
TRBJ1-5 TRBV6-6 - few CASSYSGESNQPQHF TGTGCCAGCAGTTACTCAGGGGAGAGCAATCAGCCCCAGCATTTT
TRBJ2-7 TRBV4-1 TRBD1 - CASSQSDRGPYEQYF TGCGCCAGCAGCCAATCCGACAGGGGCCCCTACGAGCAGTACTTC
TRBJ2-1 TRBV7-9 - few CASSFLTDASYNEQFF TGTGCCAGCAGCTTTTTGACGGACGCATCTTACAATGAGCAGTTCTTC
TRBJ1-1 TRBV7-2 - - CANSLTAGPEAFF TGTGCCAACAGCTTAACGGCGGGCCCTGAAGCTTTCTTT
TRBJ2-3 TRBV7-9 TRBD2 - CASSLGSGESTDTQYF TGTGCCAGCAGCTTGGGTAGCGGGGAGAGCACAGATACGCAGTATTTT
TRBJ2-2 TRBV10-3 - - CAIRVGNTGELFF TGTGCCATCCGAGTGGGGAACACCGGGGAGCTGTTTTTT
TRBJ2-2 TRBV10-2 - few CASRRGADTGELFF TGCGCCAGCAGAAGGGGGGCCGACACCGGGGAGCTGTTTTTT
TRBJ1-6 TRBV7-8 - many CASSNTIRDVGSYNSPLHF TGTGCCAGCAGCAACACAATCCGGGACGTTGGCTCCTATAATTCACCCCTCCACTTT
TRBJ1-1 TRBV27 - many CASSLFPGPGTEAFF TGTGCCAGCAGTTTATTCCCGGGCCCGGGGACTGAAGCTTTCTTT
TRBJ1-1 TRBV13 TRBD1 - CASSLGTGGLRNTEAFF TGTGCCAGCAGCTTAGGGACAGGGGGCTTGAGGAACACTGAAGCTTTCTTT
TRBJ1-5 TRBV12-5 - - CASGLPNQPQHF TGTGCTAGTGGTTTACCTAATCAGCCCCAGCATTTT
TRBJ1-6 TRBV7-6 - few CASSPAVMTGPDSPLHF TGTGCCAGCAGCCCAGCGGTCATGACAGGCCCTGATTCACCCCTCCACTTT
TRBJ2-7 TRBV15 - - CATSRGTEQYF TGTGCCACCAGCAGAGGGACAGAGCAGTACTTC
TRBJ2-7 TRBV11-3 - - CASSSYPGYEQYF TGTGCCAGCAGCTCCTACCCTGGCTACGAGCAGTACTTC
TRBJ1-5 TRBV12-3/TRBV12-4 - few CASSLGKLNQPQHF TGTGCCAGCAGTTTAGGCAAGCTAAATCAGCCCCAGCATTTT
TRBJ1-5 TRBV28 - - CASSFWRERNQPQHF TGTGCCAGCAGTTTCTGGAGGGAGCGCAATCAGCCCCAGCATTTT
TRBJ1-5 TRBV27 TRBD1 - CASSLGTGGYSNQPQHF TGTGCCAGCTCCCTGGGGACAGGGGGATATAGCAATCAGCCCCAGCATTTT
TRBJ2-3 TRBV12-3/TRBV12-4 - - CASSEADTQYF TGTGCCAGCAGCGAAGCGGATACGCAGTATTTT